These 8 T cell receptor beta chains were sequenced from one sample in a study of CD8+ T cells in alopecia areata. RNA, once extracted, was reverse transcribed into cDNA for use as the sequencing template. Data came from immunoSEQ multiplex PCR; TCRdb stores just in-frame clones and leaves some out. The sample lists 150,000 or so clones, 50% to 65% occurring once. Treatment reported: oral pan-JAK inhibitor, 5-10 mg twice daily. This specimen consisted of CD8+ T cells sorted from blood, obtained at week 4, from a patient treated with tofacitinib. These receptors came from a human donor with alopecia areata.

This chain uses TRBV18 with TRBJ2-5; the match to TRBD1 covers 11 bases. Per the germline V gene, CDR1 is KGHSH and CDR2 is LQKENI. V shed 3 bases, J shed 2 bases, and the junction held 2 bases outside the gene matches. CDR3 length: 15 residues. This CDR3 reads CASSPDRGLQETQYF. CDR3 in DNA: TGTGCCAGCTCACCGGACAGGGGGCTTCAAGAGACCCAGTACTTC.

The V call is TRBV5-6, the J call TRBJ2-6; D possibly uses TRBD1 or TRBD2 (5 bases each). This CDR3 spans 14 amino acids. The germline V and J ends were trimmed by 0 bases and 4 bases, with 5 bases remaining between them. Germline V gives CDR1 SGHDT, CDR2 YYEEEE. The CDR3 region has the DNA TGTGCCAGCAGCTTGGGGGACGGGGCCAACGTCCTGACTTTC. It yields the protein CASSLGDGANVLTF.

DNA for the CDR3: TGTGCCAGCAGCGAATTGGCGGGGGGCAGGGATGAGCAGTTCTTC. Residues: CASSELAGGRDEQFF. The rearrangement links TRBV9 to TRBJ2-1; the match to TRBD2 covers 8 bases. CDR1 is SGDLS and CDR2 is YYNGEE in the germline V gene. The J segment lost 8 bases and the V segment lost 3 bases, leaving 10 bases of the junction unmatched. The CDR3 length is 15 residues.

CDR3 sequence: CASSQRSGGIDEQFF. The DNA for the CDR3 is TGCGCCAGCAGCCAAAGGTCGGGGGGGATCGATGAGCAGTTCTTC. This chain connects TRBV4-1 to TRBJ2-1, with 8 bases identical to TRBD2. The CDR3 extends over 15 amino acids. The trim removed 2 bases at V and 8 bases at J, leaving 8 bases unmatched. CDR1 MGHRA and CDR2 YSYEKL come from the germline V gene.

This clone has only a few counts. Other DNA variants within this sample encode the same CDR3. V is TRBV4-1 and J is TRBJ2-7; 8 bases align to TRBD1. The germline gives CDR1 MGHRA, CDR2 YSYEKL. CDR3 length: 15 amino acids. J lost 2 bases, V lost 1 base, and 4 bases had no gene match. In nucleotides, the CDR3 is TGCGCCAGCAGCCAAGTAGGGACAGGCCCCTACGAGCAGTACTTC. Protein product: CASSQVGTGPYEQYF.

The chain has TRBV4-2 and TRBJ2-7; either TRBD1 or TRBD2 may fit D (5 bases each). V was pared by 0 bases and J by 1 base, with 10 bases between. The CDR3 has 15 residues. CDR1 is LGHNA, CDR2 YNFKEQ, per germline. The DNA of the CDR3 is TGTGCCAGCAGCCAAGACCGGGACGATTCCTACGAGCAGTACTTC. It specifies CASSQDRDDSYEQYF.

V and J are TRBV27 and TRBJ2-2; D ambiguous. Germline V gene lookup returns CDR1 MNHEY and CDR2 SMNVEV (reference sequence). The V and J ends lost 5 bases and 4 bases respectively, with 11 bases between them. This CDR3 region has 14 residues. CDR3 amino acids: CASSLPFTTGELFF. DNA for the CDR3: TGTGCCAGCAGTCTCCCCTTCACCACCGGGGAGCTGTTTTTT.

The chain links TRBV7-9 to TRBJ2-5; 7 bases agree with TRBD1. Trimming at V came to 4 bases and at J to 5 bases, leaving 16 bases not matched to a gene. CDR1 and CDR2 from the germline V gene are SEHNR and FQNEAQ (reference sequence). The CDR3 is made up of 17 amino acids. This CDR3 is CASSSDQERGRGETQYF. The CDR3 bases are TGTGCCAGCAGCTCCGACCAGGAAAGGGGGCGAGGGGAGACCCAGTACTTC.